This is a list of T cell receptor beta chains from one sample in a study of beta chain features in type 1 diabetes. Data came from immunoSEQ multiplex PCR; TCRdb stores just in-frame clones and leaves some out. Here the sample spans roughly 610,000 clones, less than 20% being singletons. Sequenced sample: naive CD4+ T cells from blood. These TCRs come from a man aged 18 to 29 in good health. CDR3s include the opening cysteine and the closing phenylalanine or tryptophan. The D gene is left open where the match is weak. Clone size is stated in some rows and not others, as once, few, many or a class when expanded.

v_gene: TRBV6-6; d_gene: -; abundance: few; j_gene: TRBJ2-1; len: 16; CDR3nt: TGTGCCAGCAGTTACTTACGGGCCACCGAGGACAATGAGCAGTTCTTC; CDR3aa: CASSYLRATEDNEQFF
v_gene: TRBV10-3; d_gene: -; abundance: -; j_gene: TRBJ1-2; len: 14; CDR3nt: TGTGCCATCAGTGATAAGGGGCATTACTATGGCTACACCTTC; CDR3aa: CAISDKGHYYGYTF
v_gene: TRBV18; d_gene: TRBD1; abundance: -; j_gene: TRBJ2-5; len: 15; CDR3nt: TGTGCCAGCTCACCAGGACAGGGAGAGGGGGAGACCCAGTACTTC; CDR3aa: CASSPGQGEGETQYF
v_gene: TRBV10-3; d_gene: -; abundance: many; j_gene: TRBJ2-3; len: 13; CDR3nt: TGTGCCACCCGGGGTGCCAGCACAGATACGCAGTATTTT; CDR3aa: CATRGASTDTQYF
v_gene: TRBV5-4; d_gene: -; abundance: -; j_gene: TRBJ2-7; len: 14; CDR3nt: TGTGCCAGCAGCCCCGGGACCTCCTCCTACGAGCAGTACTTC; CDR3aa: CASSPGTSSYEQYF
v_gene: TRBV30; d_gene: -; abundance: few; j_gene: TRBJ1-2; len: 14; CDR3nt: TGTGCCTGGAGGCCGCCAGGGGTAACCTATGGCTACACCTTC; CDR3aa: CAWRPPGVTYGYTF
v_gene: TRBV11-2; d_gene: TRBD1; abundance: few; j_gene: TRBJ1-1; len: 16; CDR3nt: TGTGCCAGCAGCTCAGCCCGTAGACAGGGGAGTACTGAAGCTTTCTTT; CDR3aa: CASSSARRQGSTEAFF
v_gene: TRBV7-2; d_gene: -; abundance: few; j_gene: TRBJ2-5; len: 13; CDR3nt: TGTGCCAGCAGCGCCCAGGGAGGAGAGACCCAGTACTTC; CDR3aa: CASSAQGGETQYF
v_gene: TRBV9; d_gene: -; abundance: -; j_gene: TRBJ2-1; len: 15; CDR3nt: TGTGCCAGCAGCGTAGACAGGGGACTCTACAATGAGCAGTTCTTC; CDR3aa: CASSVDRGLYNEQFF
v_gene: TRBV19; d_gene: -; abundance: -; j_gene: TRBJ2-5; len: 15; CDR3nt: TGTGCCAGTAGAATCATTCAGGGTCCTCAAGAGACCCAGTACTTC; CDR3aa: CASRIIQGPQETQYF
v_gene: TRBV5-5; d_gene: -; abundance: few; j_gene: TRBJ2-3; len: 16; CDR3nt: TGTGCCAGCAGCCTGGCGACCAGTTTGCTCACAGATACGCAGTATTTT; CDR3aa: CASSLATSLLTDTQYF
v_gene: TRBV5-4; d_gene: TRBD1; abundance: -; j_gene: TRBJ1-6; len: 15; CDR3nt: TGTGCCAGCAGCTTGGTAGGGACAGATAATTCACCCCTCCACTTT; CDR3aa: CASSLVGTDNSPLHF
v_gene: TRBV9; d_gene: TRBD1; abundance: few; j_gene: TRBJ1-1; len: 15; CDR3nt: TGTGCCAGCAGCGCCCAGACAGGGGACGGCACTGAAGCTTTCTTT; CDR3aa: CASSAQTGDGTEAFF
v_gene: TRBV28; d_gene: -; abundance: few; j_gene: TRBJ2-7; len: 12; CDR3nt: TGTGCCAGCAGTTTAGCCCCTAAGGAGCAGTACTTC; CDR3aa: CASSLAPKEQYF
v_gene: TRBV2; d_gene: -; abundance: -; j_gene: TRBJ2-5; len: 14; CDR3nt: TGTGCCAGCATCAGAACATGGATGAGAGAGACCCAGTACTTC; CDR3aa: CASIRTWMRETQYF
v_gene: TRBV5-4; d_gene: -; abundance: -; j_gene: TRBJ2-3; len: 14; CDR3nt: TGTGCCAGCAGCCAAGGACATCACCCAGATACGCAGTATTTT; CDR3aa: CASSQGHHPDTQYF
v_gene: TRBV28; d_gene: -; abundance: -; j_gene: TRBJ1-2; len: 12; CDR3nt: TGTGCCACCAGAAGGGGAGACTATGGCTACACCTTC; CDR3aa: CATRRGDYGYTF
v_gene: TRBV7-9; d_gene: -; abundance: -; j_gene: TRBJ1-2; len: 15; CDR3nt: TGTGCCAGCAGCTTAGATCGGACTCAGGGGTTTGGCTACACCTTC; CDR3aa: CASSLDRTQGFGYTF
v_gene: TRBV28; d_gene: TRBD1; abundance: few; j_gene: TRBJ1-5; len: 15; CDR3nt: TGTGCCAGCAGTACAGGGGGCTGGGGCAATCAGCCCCAGCATTTT; CDR3aa: CASSTGGWGNQPQHF
v_gene: TRBV28; d_gene: -; abundance: few; j_gene: TRBJ2-7; len: 15; CDR3nt: TGTGCCAGCAGCTACCCCGGGCCGTCTACCTACGAGCAGTACTTC; CDR3aa: CASSYPGPSTYEQYF
v_gene: TRBV7-2; d_gene: -; abundance: -; j_gene: TRBJ2-2; len: 15; CDR3nt: TGTGCCAGCAGCCGGAATGGGGGTAGTGGCGGGGAGCTGTTTTTT; CDR3aa: CASSRNGGSGGELFF
v_gene: TRBV9; d_gene: TRBD2; abundance: -; j_gene: TRBJ2-7; len: 14; CDR3nt: TGTGCCAGCAGCCGACTAGCGGGAGGCTACGAGCAGTACTTC; CDR3aa: CASSRLAGGYEQYF
v_gene: TRBV20-1; d_gene: -; abundance: -; j_gene: TRBJ2-5; len: 11; CDR3nt: TGCAGTGCTTCTAGGACTACAACCCAGTACTTC; CDR3aa: CSASRTTTQYF
v_gene: TRBV10-3; d_gene: TRBD1; abundance: few; j_gene: TRBJ2-1; len: 15; CDR3nt: TGTGCCATCAGTGACGGACAGGGGTCCTACAATGAGCAGTTCTTC; CDR3aa: CAISDGQGSYNEQFF
v_gene: TRBV7-9; d_gene: TRBD1; abundance: -; j_gene: TRBJ1-3; len: 14; CDR3nt: TGTGCCAGCAGTTCTCGGACAGGTGGAAACACCATATATTTT; CDR3aa: CASSSRTGGNTIYF
v_gene: TRBV7-9; d_gene: -; abundance: -; j_gene: TRBJ1-1; len: 14; CDR3nt: TGTGCCAGCAGCCAAATGACATCTTACACTGAAGCTTTCTTT; CDR3aa: CASSQMTSYTEAFF
v_gene: TRBV2; d_gene: -; abundance: few; j_gene: TRBJ2-1; len: 15; CDR3nt: TGTGCCTCCCGGAGGACTCTCGGTTACCCCAATGAGCAGTTCTTC; CDR3aa: CASRRTLGYPNEQFF
v_gene: TRBV28; d_gene: -; abundance: -; j_gene: TRBJ2-5; len: 15; CDR3nt: TGTGCCAGCAGTTTCCAGCGGAGGAGGTGGGAGACCCAGTACTTC; CDR3aa: CASSFQRRRWETQYF
v_gene: TRBV19; d_gene: -; abundance: few; j_gene: TRBJ1-2; len: 14; CDR3nt: TGTGCCAGTAGTATCGTACAGTTAAACTATGGCTACACCTTC; CDR3aa: CASSIVQLNYGYTF
v_gene: TRBV4-3; d_gene: TRBD1; abundance: -; j_gene: TRBJ1-4; len: 16; CDR3nt: TGCGCCAGCAGCCAAGGTCGACAGGGCTCTAATGAAAAACTGTTTTTT; CDR3aa: CASSQGRQGSNEKLFF
v_gene: TRBV6-1; d_gene: -; abundance: -; j_gene: TRBJ1-2; len: 13; CDR3nt: TGTGCCAGCAGTACTGACAAAGCTGATGGCTACACCTTC; CDR3aa: CASSTDKADGYTF
v_gene: TRBV5-1; d_gene: -; abundance: -; j_gene: TRBJ2-5; len: 14; CDR3nt: TGCGCCAGCAGCTTGATTCATATTCAAGAGACCCAGTACTTC; CDR3aa: CASSLIHIQETQYF
v_gene: TRBV5-1; d_gene: -; abundance: -; j_gene: TRBJ1-3; len: 14; CDR3nt: TGCGCCAGCAGCTTTAGTCCCTCTGGAAACACCATATATTTT; CDR3aa: CASSFSPSGNTIYF
v_gene: TRBV9; d_gene: -; abundance: few; j_gene: TRBJ2-1; len: 14; CDR3nt: TGTGCCAGCAGCGTGGGGGGCGGGTACAATGAGCAGTTCTTC; CDR3aa: CASSVGGGYNEQFF
v_gene: TRBV7-2; d_gene: -; abundance: few; j_gene: TRBJ1-5; len: 14; CDR3nt: TGTGCCAGCAGCTTAGCTTGGGTAGCACAGCCCCAGCATTTT; CDR3aa: CASSLAWVAQPQHF
v_gene: TRBV7-3; d_gene: -; abundance: few; j_gene: TRBJ2-2; len: 14; CDR3nt: TGTGCCAGCAGCTTTGTAGGGGACCGCGGGGAGCTGTTTTTT; CDR3aa: CASSFVGDRGELFF
v_gene: TRBV7-9; d_gene: TRBD2; abundance: few; j_gene: TRBJ2-1; len: 16; CDR3nt: TGTGCCAGCAGCTCACTAGCGGGGGGACCTCCTTTTGAGCAGTTCTTC; CDR3aa: CASSSLAGGPPFEQFF
v_gene: TRBV28; d_gene: TRBD2; abundance: -; j_gene: TRBJ2-1; len: 14; CDR3nt: TGTGCCAGCAGTTTCGGGCTAGCGGGGGGAGAGCAGTTCTTC; CDR3aa: CASSFGLAGGEQFF
v_gene: TRBV13; d_gene: TRBD2; abundance: -; j_gene: TRBJ2-3; len: 19; CDR3nt: TGTGCCAGCAGCTTAGCCCGGACTAGCGGGGGGCTCGGCACAGATACGCAGTATTTT; CDR3aa: CASSLARTSGGLGTDTQYF
v_gene: TRBV7-9; d_gene: TRBD1; abundance: -; j_gene: TRBJ2-7; len: 18; CDR3nt: TGTGCCAGCAGCCGACGAGCCCGTTCCGGACAGGATCCCTACGAGCAGTACTTC; CDR3aa: CASSRRARSGQDPYEQYF
v_gene: TRBV4-3; d_gene: TRBD1; abundance: few; j_gene: TRBJ1-1; len: 16; CDR3nt: TGCGCCAGCAGCCTCATCGACAGGGGGCGCGACACTGAAGCTTTCTTT; CDR3aa: CASSLIDRGRDTEAFF
v_gene: TRBV6-1; d_gene: -; abundance: few; j_gene: TRBJ1-5; len: 13; CDR3nt: TGTGCCAGCAGTGAAAGGGAAGGGCAGCCCCAGCATTTT; CDR3aa: CASSEREGQPQHF
v_gene: TRBV6-6; d_gene: -; abundance: few; j_gene: TRBJ2-3; len: 13; CDR3nt: TGTGCCAGCACCAACAGGGGCACAGATACGCAGTATTTT; CDR3aa: CASTNRGTDTQYF
v_gene: TRBV9; d_gene: -; abundance: few; j_gene: TRBJ2-2; len: 16; CDR3nt: TGTGCCAGCAGCGGCCGCGGGACAGCGAACACCGGGGAGCTGTTTTTT; CDR3aa: CASSGRGTANTGELFF
v_gene: TRBV7-2; d_gene: -; abundance: few; j_gene: TRBJ2-1; len: 13; CDR3nt: TGTGCCAGCAGCTTAGGGCTCGACCTAGAGCAGTTCTTC; CDR3aa: CASSLGLDLEQFF
v_gene: TRBV19; d_gene: TRBD1; abundance: -; j_gene: TRBJ1-2; len: 14; CDR3nt: TGTGCCAGTAGTAAAATACAGGGGAACTATGGCTACACCTTC; CDR3aa: CASSKIQGNYGYTF
v_gene: TRBV13; d_gene: -; abundance: -; j_gene: TRBJ2-6; len: 18; CDR3nt: TGTGCCAGCAGCCTTGAAGGGGACCTCTACTCTGGGGCCAACGTCCTGACTTTC; CDR3aa: CASSLEGDLYSGANVLTF
v_gene: TRBV7-2; d_gene: -; abundance: few; j_gene: TRBJ2-3; len: 11; CDR3nt: TGTGCCAGCCGGGGCGGGGATACGCAGTATTTT; CDR3aa: CASRGGDTQYF
v_gene: TRBV28; d_gene: TRBD1; abundance: -; j_gene: TRBJ2-3; len: 14; CDR3nt: TGTGCCAGCAGCCTGACAGGGGGCGCGTTGAAAGAAGGTTTT; CDR3aa: CASSLTGGALKEGF
v_gene: TRBV6-5; d_gene: TRBD1; abundance: -; j_gene: TRBJ1-2; len: 14; CDR3nt: TGTGCCAGCAGTTACGGACAGGGATATGTTGGCTACACCTTC; CDR3aa: CASSYGQGYVGYTF
v_gene: TRBV25-1; d_gene: TRBD2; abundance: few; j_gene: TRBJ2-7; len: 15; CDR3nt: TGTGCCAGCAGTGATTTAGCGGGAGGGCGGTACGAGCAGTACTTC; CDR3aa: CASSDLAGGRYEQYF
v_gene: TRBV7-2; d_gene: -; abundance: few; j_gene: TRBJ2-7; len: 15; CDR3nt: TGTGCCAGCAGCATAGGCTCAGGGGGGCCCTACGAGCAGTACTTC; CDR3aa: CASSIGSGGPYEQYF
v_gene: TRBV18; d_gene: TRBD2; abundance: -; j_gene: TRBJ2-3; len: 14; CDR3nt: TGTGCCAGCTCACCACGGCCTAGCGGAGATACGCAGTATTTT; CDR3aa: CASSPRPSGDTQYF
v_gene: TRBV7-7; d_gene: TRBD1; abundance: -; j_gene: TRBJ1-4; len: 15; CDR3nt: TGTGCTAGCAGCCCAGGGACAGGGATTAATGAAAAACTGTTTTTT; CDR3aa: CASSPGTGINEKLFF
v_gene: TRBV10-3; d_gene: -; abundance: few; j_gene: TRBJ2-7; len: 15; CDR3nt: TGTGCCATCAGTGAACCCGATTCAAGCTCCTACGAGCAGTACTTC; CDR3aa: CAISEPDSSSYEQYF
v_gene: TRBV14; d_gene: TRBD2; abundance: few; j_gene: TRBJ2-1; len: 16; CDR3nt: TGTGCCAGCAGCCCGGGGTTAGCGGGAGATTTTCGTGAGCAGTTCTTC; CDR3aa: CASSPGLAGDFREQFF
v_gene: TRBV11-1; d_gene: TRBD1; abundance: -; j_gene: TRBJ1-2; len: 13; CDR3nt: TGTGCCAGCAGCCCGACAGGGACTCGGGGCTACACCTTC; CDR3aa: CASSPTGTRGYTF
v_gene: TRBV5-1; d_gene: TRBD2; abundance: -; j_gene: TRBJ2-7; len: 15; CDR3nt: TGCGCCAGCAGCTTGGTAGCGGGGGGCCCCTACGAGCAGTACTTC; CDR3aa: CASSLVAGGPYEQYF
v_gene: TRBV7-2; d_gene: -; abundance: -; j_gene: TRBJ2-7; len: 11; CDR3nt: TGTGCCAGCAGTCTGACGGCACCGCAGTACTTC; CDR3aa: CASSLTAPQYF
v_gene: TRBV11-2; d_gene: TRBD1; abundance: -; j_gene: TRBJ2-1; len: 17; CDR3nt: TGTGCCAGCAGCTCTCGTGCAGACAGGGGAAAGGGTAATGAGCAGTTCTTC; CDR3aa: CASSSRADRGKGNEQFF